The T cell receptor (beta chain) described here comes from a study of Ad26.COV2.S vaccination and SARS-CoV-2 variants. With regard to this clone: Other nucleotide sequences in the sample specify the same CDR3.

Using immunoSEQ multiplex PCR, the repertoire was profiled, and TCRdb retains in-frame clones only, with some absent. The sample shows about 350,000 clones, 75% to 90% of them seen only once. Germline V gene sequence: CDR1 LGHDT, CDR2 YNNKEL (reference sequence). The V and J ends lost 1 base and 1 base respectively, with 7 bases between them. The CDR3 has 14 amino acids. Treatment given: around 19 received Ad26.COV2.S at low or high dose, single or two shots; roughly five received placebo; per-sample allocation not given. Day 63 after the first vaccine or placebo injection was the time point for sampling.

The rearrangement joins TRBV3-1 (or the pseudogene TRBV3-2) to TRBJ1-1; unclear D gene. Sequenced here: peripheral blood, sampled in a trial of Ad26.COV2.S vaccine versus placebo. The source is a person between 18 and 60 years old who received the Ad26.COV2.S COVID-19 vaccine or a placebo. For the CDR3, the DNA is TGTGCCAGCAGCCAAGGACACAAGAACACTGAAGCTTTCTTT. The encoded protein is CASSQGHKNTEAFF.